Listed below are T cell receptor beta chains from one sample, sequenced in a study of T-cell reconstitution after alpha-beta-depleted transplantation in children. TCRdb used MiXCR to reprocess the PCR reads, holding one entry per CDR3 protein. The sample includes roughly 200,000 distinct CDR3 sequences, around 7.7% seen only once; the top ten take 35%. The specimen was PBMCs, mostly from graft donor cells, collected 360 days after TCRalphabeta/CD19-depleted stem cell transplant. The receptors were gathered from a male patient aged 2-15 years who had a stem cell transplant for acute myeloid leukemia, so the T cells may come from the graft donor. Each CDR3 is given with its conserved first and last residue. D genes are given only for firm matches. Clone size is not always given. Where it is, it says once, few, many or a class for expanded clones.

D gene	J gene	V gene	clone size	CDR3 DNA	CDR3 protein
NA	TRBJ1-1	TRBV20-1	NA	TGCAGGCTTTATTCCGGGTCTGACACTGAAGCTTTCTTT	CRLYSGSDTEAFF
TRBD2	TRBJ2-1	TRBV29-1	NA	TGCAGCGGAACCGGAGGGACTAGCGGTTTATCGAGAGAGTACAATGAGCAGTTCTTC	CSGTGGTSGLSREYNEQFF
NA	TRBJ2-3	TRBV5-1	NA	TGCGCCAGCTTGGGGCCGGATACGCAGTATTTT	CASLGPDTQYF
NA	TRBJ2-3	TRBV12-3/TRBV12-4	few	TGTGCCAGCAGACCCCCCCAGGGACACACAGATACGCAGTATTTT	CASRPPQGHTDTQYF
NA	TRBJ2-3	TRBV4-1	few	TGCGCCAGCAGCCAAGTGTTTGGGTCTCCCACAGATACGCAGTATTTT	CASSQVFGSPTDTQYF
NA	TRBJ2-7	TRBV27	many	TGTGCCAGCAGTTTCAAGGGGCTGTCCTACGAGCAGTACTTC	CASSFKGLSYEQYF
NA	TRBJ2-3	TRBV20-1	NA	TGCAGTGCTTCCCCCGGCTCCACAGATACGCAGTATTTT	CSASPGSTDTQYF
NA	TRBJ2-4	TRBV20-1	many	TGCAGTGCTCTGGGTTCACTCAAAAACATTCAGTACTTC	CSALGSLKNIQYF
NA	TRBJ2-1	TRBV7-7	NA	TGTGCTAGCAGCTTGGGCAGGGTCGGCCTAGACAATGAGCAGTTCTTC	CASSLGRVGLDNEQFF
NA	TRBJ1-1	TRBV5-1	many	TGCGCCAGCAGCTCAAGGAGCATGAACACTGAAGCTTTCTTT	CASSSRSMNTEAFF